Listed below are T cell receptor beta chains from one sample, sequenced in a study of cytomegalovirus exposure and HLA in healthy donors. The method was immunoSEQ multiplex PCR; TCRdb's version includes in-frame clones alone and lacks a portion of them. The table has 90,000 to 130,000 clones, approximately 82% seen once. The sequenced material came from PBMCs. All receptors come from a young man in good health and CMV-seropositive. Both conserved end residues are part of each CDR3. D genes are given only for firm matches. Only some rows state a clone size, as once, few, many or a class for expanded clones.

CDR3 length	V gene	clone size	J gene	D gene	CDR3 DNA	CDR3 protein
14	TRBV11-1	NA	TRBJ2-7	TRBD1	TGTGCCAGCAGCCTAGGACAGGGCAATTACGAGCAGTACTTC	CASSLGQGNYEQYF
16	TRBV4-1	NA	TRBJ2-1	TRBD2	TGCGCCAGCAGCCAACCCGCTAGCGGGGGGAACAATGAGCAGTTCTTC	CASSQPASGGNNEQFF
15	TRBV19	NA	TRBJ2-1	TRBD2	TGTGCCAGTAGTATTTCGGGGGGGGCCTACAATGAGCAGTTCTTC	CASSISGGAYNEQFF
15	TRBV4-1	NA	TRBJ1-4	NA	TGCGCCAGCAGCCAACCTCACGGAAACAGGGAGAGACTGTTTTTT	CASSQPHGNRERLFF
16	TRBV10-2	NA	TRBJ1-6	TRBD1	TGCGCCAGCAGTGAGTTCTGGACAGGGGATAATTCACCCCTCCACTTT	CASSEFWTGDNSPLHF
14	TRBV5-1	few	TRBJ1-1	TRBD1	TGCGCCAGCAGCTTCATAGGACAGGGGGCTGAAGCTTTCTTT	CASSFIGQGAEAFF
16	TRBV14	NA	TRBJ2-5	TRBD1	TGTGCCAGCAGCCACCTCGGGACAGGACTCCAAGAGACCCAGTACTTC	CASSHLGTGLQETQYF
14	TRBV2	NA	TRBJ2-1	NA	TGTGCCAGCAACGGAGCGGATTCCTACAATGAGCAGTTCTTC	CASNGADSYNEQFF
16	TRBV30	NA	TRBJ2-2	NA	TGTGCCGGCATGCTGAGAGGACAGACGAAGGTCGGGGAGCTGTTTTTT	CAGMLRGQTKVGELFF
15	TRBV7-9	NA	TRBJ1-5	NA	TGTGCCAGCAGCCAATATACAGGTAACAATCAGCCCCAGCATTTT	CASSQYTGNNQPQHF
23	TRBV21-1	NA	TRBJ2-2	NA	TGTGCCGACTCACCCCCAGGACGGCCCTTGGGGGAGCGGGGACGCGCGAACACCGGGGAGCTGTTTTTT	CADSPPGRPLGERGRANTGELFF
17	TRBV2	NA	TRBJ1-1	NA	TGTGCTAGCAGTGAAGTAAGCGGTTGGGGAGAGGGCACTGAAGCTTTCTTT	CASSEVSGWGEGTEAFF
13	TRBV10-2	NA	TRBJ1-1	NA	TGCGCCAGCGTTAGAGCGATGAACACTGAAGCTTTCTTT	CASVRAMNTEAFF
18	TRBV5-1	NA	TRBJ2-5	TRBD2	TGCGCCAGCAGCTTAGCGATAGCGGGGGGGCTCATGCGAGAGACCCAGTACTTC	CASSLAIAGGLMRETQYF
14	TRBV6-5	once	TRBJ2-7	TRBD2	TGTGCCAGCTCCCTTCGACTAGCGGGGTACGAGCAGTACTTC	CASSLRLAGYEQYF
12	TRBV7-9	NA	TRBJ1-1	NA	TGTGCCAGCAGCGCACAGGGAACTGAAGCTTTCTTT	CASSAQGTEAFF
14	TRBV10-3	few	TRBJ2-1	NA	TGTGCCAGCAAACAACTGGGAGCCTACAATGAGCAGTTCTTC	CASKQLGAYNEQFF
17	TRBV9	NA	TRBJ2-2	NA	TGTGCCAGCAGCGTAGACCCCCAGCGGGCCAACACCGGGGAGCTGTTTTTT	CASSVDPQRANTGELFF
14	TRBV5-1	NA	TRBJ1-1	TRBD1	TGCGCCAGCAGCTTCCAGGGGGCAGACACTGAAGCTTTCTTT	CASSFQGADTEAFF